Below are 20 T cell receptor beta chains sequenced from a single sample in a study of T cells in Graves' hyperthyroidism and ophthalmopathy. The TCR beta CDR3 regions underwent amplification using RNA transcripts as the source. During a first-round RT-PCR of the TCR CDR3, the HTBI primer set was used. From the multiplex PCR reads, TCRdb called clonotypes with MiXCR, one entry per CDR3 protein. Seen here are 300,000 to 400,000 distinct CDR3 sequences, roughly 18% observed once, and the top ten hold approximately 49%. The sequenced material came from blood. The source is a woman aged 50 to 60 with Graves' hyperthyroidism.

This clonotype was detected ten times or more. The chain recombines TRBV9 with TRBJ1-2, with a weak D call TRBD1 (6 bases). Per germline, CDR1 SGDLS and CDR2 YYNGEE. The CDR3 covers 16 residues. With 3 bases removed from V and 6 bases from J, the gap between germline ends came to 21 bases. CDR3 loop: CASSAGGPTGLDGYTF. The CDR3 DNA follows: TGTGCCAGCAGCGCGGGGGGGCCGACAGGACTGGATGGCTACACCTTC.

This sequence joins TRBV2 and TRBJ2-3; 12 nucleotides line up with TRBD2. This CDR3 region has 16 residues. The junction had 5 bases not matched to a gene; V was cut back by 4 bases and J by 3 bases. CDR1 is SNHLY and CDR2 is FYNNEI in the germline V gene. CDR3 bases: TGTGCCAGCAGTGGGCTGACTAGCGGGAGTACAGATACGCAGTATTTT. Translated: CASSGLTSGSTDTQYF.

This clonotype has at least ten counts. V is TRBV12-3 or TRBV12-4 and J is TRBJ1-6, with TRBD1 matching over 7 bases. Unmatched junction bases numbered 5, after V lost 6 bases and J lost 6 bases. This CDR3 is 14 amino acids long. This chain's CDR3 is CASRQGQLNSPLHF. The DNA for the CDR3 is TGTGCCAGCAGACAGGGACAGCTTAATTCACCCCTCCACTTT.

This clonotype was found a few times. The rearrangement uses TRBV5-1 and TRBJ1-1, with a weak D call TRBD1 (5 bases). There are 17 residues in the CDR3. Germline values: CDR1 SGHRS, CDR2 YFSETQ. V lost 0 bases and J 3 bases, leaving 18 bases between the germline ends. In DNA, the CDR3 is TGCGCCAGCAGCTTGGTTCCCCGTAGAGGGGTAGACACTGAAGCTTTCTTT. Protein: CASSLVPRRGVDTEAFF.

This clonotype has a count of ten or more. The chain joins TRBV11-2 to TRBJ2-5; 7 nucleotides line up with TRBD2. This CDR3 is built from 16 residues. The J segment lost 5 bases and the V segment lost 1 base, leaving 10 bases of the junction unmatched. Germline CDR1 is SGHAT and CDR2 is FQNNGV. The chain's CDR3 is CASSLGLGGGRETQYF. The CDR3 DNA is TGTGCCAGCAGCTTAGGTCTCGGCGGGGGTCGGGAGACCCAGTACTTC.

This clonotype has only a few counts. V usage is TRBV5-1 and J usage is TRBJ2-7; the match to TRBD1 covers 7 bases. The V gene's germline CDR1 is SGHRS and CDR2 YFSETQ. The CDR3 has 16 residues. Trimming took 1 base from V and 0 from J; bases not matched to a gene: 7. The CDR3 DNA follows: TGCGCCAGCAGCTTGACGACAGGGAAAAACTCCTACGAGCAGTACTTC. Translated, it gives CASSLTTGKNSYEQYF.

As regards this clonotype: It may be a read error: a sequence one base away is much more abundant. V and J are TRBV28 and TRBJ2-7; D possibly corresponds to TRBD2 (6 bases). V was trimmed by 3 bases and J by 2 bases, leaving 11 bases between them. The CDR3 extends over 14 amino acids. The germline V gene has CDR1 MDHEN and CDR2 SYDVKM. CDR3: CASSFRRAPYEQYF. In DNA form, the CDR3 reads TGTGCCAGCAGTTTTAGGAGGGCTCCCTACGAGCAGTACTTC.

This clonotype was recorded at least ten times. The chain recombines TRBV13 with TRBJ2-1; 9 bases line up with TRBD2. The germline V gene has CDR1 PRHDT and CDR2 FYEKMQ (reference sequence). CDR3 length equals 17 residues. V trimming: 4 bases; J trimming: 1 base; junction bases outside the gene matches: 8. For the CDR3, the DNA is TGTGCCAGCAGCTCAACGTTAGCGGGAGTTTCCTACAATGAGCAGTTCTTC. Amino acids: CASSSTLAGVSYNEQFF.

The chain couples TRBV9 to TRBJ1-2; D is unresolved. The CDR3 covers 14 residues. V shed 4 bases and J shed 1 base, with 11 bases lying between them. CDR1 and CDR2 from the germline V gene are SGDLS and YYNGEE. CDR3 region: CASSLPGVNYGYTF. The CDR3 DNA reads TGTGCCAGCAGCCTCCCTGGAGTTAACTATGGCTACACCTTC.

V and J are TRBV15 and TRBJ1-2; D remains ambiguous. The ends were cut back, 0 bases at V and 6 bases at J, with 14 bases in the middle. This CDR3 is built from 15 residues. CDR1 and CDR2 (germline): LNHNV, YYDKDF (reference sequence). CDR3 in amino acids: CATSRDLGTGDGYTF. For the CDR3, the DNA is TGTGCCACCAGCAGAGATCTGGGCACCGGGGATGGCTACACCTTC.

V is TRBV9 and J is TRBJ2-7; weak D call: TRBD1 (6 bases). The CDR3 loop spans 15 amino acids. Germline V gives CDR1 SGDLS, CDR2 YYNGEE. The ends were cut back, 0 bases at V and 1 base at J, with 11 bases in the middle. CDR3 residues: CASSVGAGASYEQYF. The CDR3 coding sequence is TGTGCCAGCAGCGTAGGGGCAGGGGCTTCCTACGAGCAGTACTTC.

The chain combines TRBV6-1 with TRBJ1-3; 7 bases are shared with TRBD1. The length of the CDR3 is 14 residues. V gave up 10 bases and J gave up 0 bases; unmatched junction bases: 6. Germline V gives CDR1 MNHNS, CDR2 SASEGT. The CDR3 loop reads CAIGTAFSGNTIYF. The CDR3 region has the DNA TGTGCCATCGGGACAGCTTTCTCTGGAAACACCATATATTTT.

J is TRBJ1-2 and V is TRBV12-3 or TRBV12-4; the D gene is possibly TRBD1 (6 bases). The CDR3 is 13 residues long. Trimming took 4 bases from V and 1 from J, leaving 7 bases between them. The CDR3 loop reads CASSWTDNYGYTF. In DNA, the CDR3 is TGTGCCAGCAGTTGGACAGATAACTATGGCTACACCTTC.

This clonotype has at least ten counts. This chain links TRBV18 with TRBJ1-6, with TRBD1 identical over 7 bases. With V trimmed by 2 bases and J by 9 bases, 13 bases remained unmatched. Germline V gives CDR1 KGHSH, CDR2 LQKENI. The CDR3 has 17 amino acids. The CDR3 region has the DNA TGTGCCAGCTCACCAACAATGACGACAGGGAATAGTTCACCCCTCCACTTT. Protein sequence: CASSPTMTTGNSSPLHF.

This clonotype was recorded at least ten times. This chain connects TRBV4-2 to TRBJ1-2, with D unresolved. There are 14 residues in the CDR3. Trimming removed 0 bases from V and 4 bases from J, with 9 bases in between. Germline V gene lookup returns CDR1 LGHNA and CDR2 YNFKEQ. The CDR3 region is CASSQDVGTYGYTF. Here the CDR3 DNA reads TGTGCCAGCAGCCAAGATGTAGGCACCTATGGCTACACCTTC.

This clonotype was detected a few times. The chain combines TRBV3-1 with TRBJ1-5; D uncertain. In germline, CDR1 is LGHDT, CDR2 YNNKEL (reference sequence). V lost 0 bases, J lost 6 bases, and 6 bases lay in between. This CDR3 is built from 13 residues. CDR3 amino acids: CASSQELTQPQHF. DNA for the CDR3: TGTGCCAGCAGCCAAGAGTTAACTCAGCCCCAGCATTTT.

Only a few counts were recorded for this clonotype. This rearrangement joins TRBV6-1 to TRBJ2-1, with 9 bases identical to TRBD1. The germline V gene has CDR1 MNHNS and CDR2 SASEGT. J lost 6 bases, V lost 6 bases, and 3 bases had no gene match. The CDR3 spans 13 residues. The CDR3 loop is CASSLQGANEQFF. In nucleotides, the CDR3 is TGTGCCAGCAGCCTACAGGGGGCCAATGAGCAGTTCTTC.

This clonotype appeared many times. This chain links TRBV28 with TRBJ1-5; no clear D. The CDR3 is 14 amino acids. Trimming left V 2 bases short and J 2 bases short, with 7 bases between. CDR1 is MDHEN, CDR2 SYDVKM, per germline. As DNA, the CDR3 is TGTGCCAGCAGTTTACTCGCGGGCAATCAGCCCCAGCATTTT. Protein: CASSLLAGNQPQHF.

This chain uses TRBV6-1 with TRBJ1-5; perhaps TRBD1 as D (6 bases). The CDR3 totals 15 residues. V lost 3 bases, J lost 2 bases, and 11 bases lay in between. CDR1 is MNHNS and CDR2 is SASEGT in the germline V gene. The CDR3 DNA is TGTGCCAGCAGTGAGGCGGGGGCTGGCAATCAGCCCCAGCATTTT. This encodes CASSEAGAGNQPQHF.

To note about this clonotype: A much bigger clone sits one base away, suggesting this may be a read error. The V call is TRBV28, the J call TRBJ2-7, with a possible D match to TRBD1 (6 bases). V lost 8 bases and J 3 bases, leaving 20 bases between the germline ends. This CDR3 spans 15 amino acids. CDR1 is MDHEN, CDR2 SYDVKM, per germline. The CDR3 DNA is TGTGCCAGCGGACTTATAGCGACAGGCTACTACGAGCAGTACTTC. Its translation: CASGLIATGYYEQYF.